This record concerns one T cell receptor beta chain sequence. As yet, its antigen is unknown. This sample stems from a study of T cell repertoires in cytomegalovirus infection. Study overall: Shared public TCR beta signatures pointed to both CMV infection and a matching HLA type. Study-wide points: HLA-C-restricted CMV clonotypes gave the most frequent clonotype in two of eight donors. Frequencies of public TCR beta families were cumulated, and this identified carriers of CMV plus the relevant HLA.

Germline V gene sequence: CDR1 SGHRS, CDR2 YFSETQ. The CDR3 is 15 residues long. V shed 2 bases and J 8 bases; nucleotides not matched to a gene: 9. TCRdb passed the reads through MiXCR, listing each CDR3 protein once. The sample records under 150,000 distinct CDR3 sequences, 20% to 30% being singletons. Sequencing was carried out using PBMCs, sequenced either directly or after in vitro stimulation (not recorded which). The chain links TRBV5-1 to TRBJ2-1, with 8 bases that match TRBD2. The TCR comes from a human donor in good health (CMV status not recorded). Some clones in this sample may be carry-over from other donors' samples. The CDR3 nucleotides read TGCGCCAGCAGCTTCTCGGGACTAGAATTTCATGAGCAGTTCTTC. Residues: CASSFSGLEFHEQFF.